This T cell receptor (beta chain) was sequenced during a study of CD8+ T cells in alopecia areata. There are 12 residues in the CDR3. Germline values: CDR1 SGHAT, CDR2 FQNNGV. The authors extracted RNA and reverse transcribed it into cDNA as the sequencing template. Produced via immunoSEQ multiplex PCR; TCRdb's table is partial and in-frame only. The sample comprises 90,000 to 130,000 clones, about 50% of which are singletons, and about 23% rests with the top ten. CD4+ and CD8+ T cells were sorted from PBMCs stained for CD3, CD4 and CD8. This receptor was taken from a human donor with alopecia areata. The chain has TRBV11-2 and TRBJ2-2; 7 nucleotides line up with TRBD2. Sequencing input: NKG2D-low CD8+ T cells sorted from blood. CDR3 DNA sequence: TGTGCTTCGGGAGGGAACACCGGGGAGCTGTTTTTT. This codes for CASGGNTGELFF.